This T cell receptor (beta chain) was sequenced in a study of human T cells and chemical hapten exposure. Study-level information: Alopecia universalis, totalis or areata was present in patients who were mostly female.

Documented time point: patch test 1, 2 weeks after DPC sensitization. The treatment was: therapeutic diphenylcyclopropenone sensitization with weekly scalp DPC. TCRdb fed the RACE reads into MiXCR, producing one record per CDR3 protein. The repertoire holds around 150,000 distinct CDR3 sequences, with 14% as singletons. The sample holds a few counts of this clonotype. As yet, its antigen is unknown. Study conclusions and caveats: Positively correlated with patch test score were the counts of PT1 expanded TCRs. The study found expanded TCRs formed significantly more large CDR3 similarity clusters than controls.

The CDR3 consists of 13 residues. The germline V gene encodes CDR1 MDHEN and CDR2 SYDVKM. V lost 6 bases and J 4 bases, leaving 13 bases between the germline ends. This sequence joins TRBV28 and TRBJ2-7; a possible D gene is TRBD2 (6 bases). Sequencing used whole blood, obtained in connection with sensitization to the hapten diphenylcyclopropenone (DPC). This TCR was sampled from a woman aged 25 to 45 with alopecia areata. Some clones in this sample may be carry-over from other donors' samples. CDR3 nucleotides: TGTGCCAGCAGGCCTGGAGGGCCTTACGAGCAGTACTTC. Translating it yields CASRPGGPYEQYF.